A selection of T cell receptor beta chains follows, all from one sample in a study of blood T cell repertoires in COVID-19. Assay used: immunoSEQ multiplex PCR; TCRdb lists only in-frame clones, some missing. Among about 100,000 clones listed, roughly 87% were seen once. The sequencing input was peripheral blood. The receptors shown here come from a man aged 45-65 years with active COVID-19. The CDR3 runs from the conserved cysteine through the conserved F or W. The order of the fields is clone size, D gene, V gene, J gene, CDR3 DNA, CDR3 protein. A D gene is named only where the DNA matches it firmly. Clone size is shown for a subset of rows, as once, few, many or a class of expanded clone.

abundance: NA; d_gene: NA; v_gene: TRBV5-6; j_gene: TRBJ1-2; CDR3nt: TGTGCCAGCACCTGGGGGGGCAGCTATGGCTACACCTTC; CDR3aa: CASTWGGSYGYTF
abundance: NA; d_gene: TRBD1; v_gene: TRBV7-9; j_gene: TRBJ2-7; CDR3nt: TGTGCCAGCAGCTCGGGACAGGGTGCGATTCTTTACGAGCAGTACTTC; CDR3aa: CASSSGQGAILYEQYF
abundance: NA; d_gene: TRBD2; v_gene: TRBV7-9; j_gene: TRBJ2-1; CDR3nt: TGTGCCAGCAGCTTAAGGCGGGGGGGCTCCTACAATGAGCAGTTCTTC; CDR3aa: CASSLRRGGSYNEQFF
abundance: NA; d_gene: TRBD1; v_gene: TRBV5-4; j_gene: TRBJ1-1; CDR3nt: TGTGCCAGCAGCTTGGCAGGGGGCGTTTTTGTGACTGAAGCTTTCTTT; CDR3aa: CASSLAGGVFVTEAFF
abundance: NA; d_gene: NA; v_gene: TRBV27; j_gene: TRBJ2-7; CDR3nt: TGTGCCAGCAGTGACGAGGGCTACGAGCAGTACTTC; CDR3aa: CASSDEGYEQYF
abundance: NA; d_gene: TRBD2; v_gene: TRBV11-3; j_gene: TRBJ2-5; CDR3nt: TGTGCCAGCAGCTTGACTAGCGGGGGGTCCGAGACCCAGTACTTC; CDR3aa: CASSLTSGGSETQYF
abundance: once; d_gene: NA; v_gene: TRBV11-3; j_gene: TRBJ2-1; CDR3nt: TGTGCCAGCAGCCTCCGAGCCCTTAACAATGAGCAGTTCTTC; CDR3aa: CASSLRALNNEQFF
abundance: once; d_gene: TRBD1; v_gene: TRBV7-3; j_gene: TRBJ2-1; CDR3nt: TGTGCCAGCAGCTTGGACAGGGTCCATGAGCAGTTCTTC; CDR3aa: CASSLDRVHEQFF
abundance: NA; d_gene: NA; v_gene: TRBV7-2; j_gene: TRBJ1-2; CDR3nt: TGTGCCAGCAGCCCCGGACTCCCCAAGACCGGCTACACCTTC; CDR3aa: CASSPGLPKTGYTF
abundance: NA; d_gene: TRBD1; v_gene: TRBV9; j_gene: TRBJ1-6; CDR3nt: TGTGCCAGCGGGGGCTCGGGACAGGGTACTTCACCCCTCCACTTT; CDR3aa: CASGGSGQGTSPLHF
abundance: NA; d_gene: NA; v_gene: TRBV19; j_gene: TRBJ2-2; CDR3nt: TGTGCCAGTAGTATTGGGGGCCTGAACACCGGGGAGCTGTTTTTT; CDR3aa: CASSIGGLNTGELFF
abundance: NA; d_gene: TRBD2; v_gene: TRBV4-1; j_gene: TRBJ2-1; CDR3nt: TGCGCCAGCAGCCACCTTCGGACTAGCGGATACAATGAGCAGTTCTTC; CDR3aa: CASSHLRTSGYNEQFF
abundance: NA; d_gene: TRBD2; v_gene: TRBV27; j_gene: TRBJ2-3; CDR3nt: TGTGCCAGCAGTTTATACACGGGGGGGCCCGTCGGAGATACGCAGTATTTT; CDR3aa: CASSLYTGGPVGDTQYF
abundance: NA; d_gene: NA; v_gene: TRBV10-3; j_gene: TRBJ2-7; CDR3nt: TGTGCCATCAGCGAGCCAGGCCAGGTCTACGAGCAGTACTTC; CDR3aa: CAISEPGQVYEQYF
abundance: NA; d_gene: NA; v_gene: TRBV7-9; j_gene: TRBJ2-1; CDR3nt: TGTGCCAGCAGCACCCCCCGGGATGAGCAGTTCTTC; CDR3aa: CASSTPRDEQFF
abundance: NA; d_gene: NA; v_gene: TRBV7-6; j_gene: TRBJ1-2; CDR3nt: TGTGCCAGCAGCCCAACACTGGGCCCATCGCGAGGCTACACCTTC; CDR3aa: CASSPTLGPSRGYTF
abundance: once; d_gene: NA; v_gene: TRBV5-1; j_gene: TRBJ2-7; CDR3nt: TGCGCCAGCAGCTTTGACATCAGCTCGGCAGGTGAGCAGTACTTC; CDR3aa: CASSFDISSAGEQYF
abundance: NA; d_gene: NA; v_gene: TRBV15; j_gene: TRBJ1-3; CDR3nt: TGTGCCACCAGCATCCTCAGGCAGGTATCTGGAAACACCATATATTTT; CDR3aa: CATSILRQVSGNTIYF
abundance: NA; d_gene: NA; v_gene: TRBV5-6; j_gene: TRBJ2-4; CDR3nt: TGTGCCAGCAGCTTATCAGATGTCAAAAACATTCAGTACTTC; CDR3aa: CASSLSDVKNIQYF
abundance: NA; d_gene: NA; v_gene: TRBV6-5; j_gene: TRBJ1-5; CDR3nt: TGTGCCAGCAGTACCAGGGCTCGCCAGCCCCAGCATTTT; CDR3aa: CASSTRARQPQHF
abundance: few; d_gene: NA; v_gene: TRBV5-6; j_gene: TRBJ1-2; CDR3nt: TGTGCCAGTTCGACAGCGCCCGCTAACTATGGCTACACCTTC; CDR3aa: CASSTAPANYGYTF
abundance: NA; d_gene: TRBD1; v_gene: TRBV25-1; j_gene: TRBJ2-1; CDR3nt: TGTGCCAGCAGTGAACGGACAGGGTTGAATGAGCAGTTCTTC; CDR3aa: CASSERTGLNEQFF
abundance: NA; d_gene: NA; v_gene: TRBV7-9; j_gene: TRBJ1-5; CDR3nt: TGTGCCAGCAGCTTCCGTGGGGCGGAGCCCCAGCATTTT; CDR3aa: CASSFRGAEPQHF
abundance: NA; d_gene: NA; v_gene: TRBV7-8; j_gene: TRBJ1-4; CDR3nt: TGTGCCAGCAGCCCAGGCGGGGGGCGAGGTGAAAAACTGTTTTTT; CDR3aa: CASSPGGGRGEKLFF
abundance: NA; d_gene: NA; v_gene: TRBV5-4; j_gene: TRBJ1-1; CDR3nt: TGTGCCAGCAGCAGAGTGAACACTGAAGCTTTCTTT; CDR3aa: CASSRVNTEAFF
abundance: NA; d_gene: TRBD1; v_gene: TRBV7-9; j_gene: TRBJ1-2; CDR3nt: TGTGCCAGCAGCTTAGTAGGGGGCGAGGGCTACACCTTC; CDR3aa: CASSLVGGEGYTF
abundance: NA; d_gene: TRBD1; v_gene: TRBV7-9; j_gene: TRBJ2-5; CDR3nt: TGTGCCAGCAGCCTCCCCCCGGGACAGATCGACCAAGAGACCCAGTACTTC; CDR3aa: CASSLPPGQIDQETQYF
abundance: NA; d_gene: NA; v_gene: TRBV21-1; j_gene: TRBJ2-7; CDR3nt: TGTGCCAGCAGCAATATTCCCGGGACAGGGGAAGATTATGGCTACGAGCAGTACTTC; CDR3aa: CASSNIPGTGEDYGYEQYF
abundance: NA; d_gene: NA; v_gene: TRBV18; j_gene: TRBJ1-1; CDR3nt: TGTGCCAGCTCTGCGACAGGAAGGGGAGAAACTGAAGCTTTCTTT; CDR3aa: CASSATGRGETEAFF